A single TCR beta chain is shown here with its context. With 60 Vbeta and 13 Jbeta primers, the PCR was carried out. The table came from immunoSEQ multiplex PCR; TCRdb's copy has only in-frame clones and leaves some out. In the table there are about 110,000 clones, about 78% of which are singletons. These data originate in a study of cytomegalovirus exposure and HLA in healthy donors. With V trimmed by 5 bases and J by 4 bases, 5 bases remained unmatched. There are 14 residues in the CDR3. Germline loops: CDR1 SGHNT, CDR2 YENEEA. Input material: PBMCs. The chain employs TRBV11-3 and TRBJ2-7; 10 positions agree with TRBD1. This receptor was obtained from a woman younger than 45 in good health and CMV-seropositive. The CDR3 sequence is CASSPRGQGYEQYF. The CDR3 region has the DNA TGTGCCAGCAGCCCCCGGGGACAGGGGTACGAGCAGTACTTC. Looking up the rest from reference TRBV11-3 and TRBJ2-7 gives the full variable domain: EAGVVQSPRYKIIEKKQPVAFWCNPISGHNTLYWYLQNLGQGPELLIRYENEEAVDDSQLPKDRFSAERLKGVDSTLKIQPAELGDSAVYLCASSPRGQGYEQYFGPGTRLTVT.